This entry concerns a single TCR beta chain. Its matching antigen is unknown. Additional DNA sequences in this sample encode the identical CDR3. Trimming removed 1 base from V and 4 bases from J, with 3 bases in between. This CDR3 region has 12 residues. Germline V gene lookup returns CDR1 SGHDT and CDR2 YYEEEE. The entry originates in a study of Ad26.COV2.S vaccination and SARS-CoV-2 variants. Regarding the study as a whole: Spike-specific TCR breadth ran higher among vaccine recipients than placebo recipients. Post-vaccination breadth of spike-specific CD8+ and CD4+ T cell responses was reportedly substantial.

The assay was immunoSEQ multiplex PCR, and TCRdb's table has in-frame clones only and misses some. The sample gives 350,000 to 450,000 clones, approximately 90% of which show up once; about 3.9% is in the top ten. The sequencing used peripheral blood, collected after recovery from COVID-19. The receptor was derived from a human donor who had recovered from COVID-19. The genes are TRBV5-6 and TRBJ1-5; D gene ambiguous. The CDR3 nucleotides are TGTGCCAGCAGCTTGTTGAATCAGCCCCAGCATTTT. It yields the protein CASSLLNQPQHF.